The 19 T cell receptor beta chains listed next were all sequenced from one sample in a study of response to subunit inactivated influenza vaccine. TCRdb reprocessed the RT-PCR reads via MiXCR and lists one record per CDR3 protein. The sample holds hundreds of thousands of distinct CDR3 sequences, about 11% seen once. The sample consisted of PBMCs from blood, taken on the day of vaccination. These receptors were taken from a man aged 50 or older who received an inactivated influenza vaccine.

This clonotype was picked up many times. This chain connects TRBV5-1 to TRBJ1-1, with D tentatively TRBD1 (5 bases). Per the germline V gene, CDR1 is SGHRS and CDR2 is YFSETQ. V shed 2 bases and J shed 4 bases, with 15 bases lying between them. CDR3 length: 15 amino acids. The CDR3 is CASSLTAGVPTEAFF. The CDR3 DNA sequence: TGCGCCAGCAGCTTAACGGCGGGGGTCCCCACTGAAGCTTTCTTT.

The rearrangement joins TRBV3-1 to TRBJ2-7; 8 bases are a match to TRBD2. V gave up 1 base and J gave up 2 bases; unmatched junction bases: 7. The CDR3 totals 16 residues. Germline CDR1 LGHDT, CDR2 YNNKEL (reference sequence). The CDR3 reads CASSQVDSTSAYEQYF. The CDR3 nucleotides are TGTGCCAGCAGCCAAGTCGACTCGACTAGCGCCTACGAGCAGTACTTC.

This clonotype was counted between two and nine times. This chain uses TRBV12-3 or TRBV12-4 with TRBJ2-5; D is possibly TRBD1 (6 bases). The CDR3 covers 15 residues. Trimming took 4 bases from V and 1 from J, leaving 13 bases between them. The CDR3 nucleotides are TGTGCCAGCAGTTCGGTCGAGGGGGTCCAAGAGACCCAGTACTTC. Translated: CASSSVEGVQETQYF.

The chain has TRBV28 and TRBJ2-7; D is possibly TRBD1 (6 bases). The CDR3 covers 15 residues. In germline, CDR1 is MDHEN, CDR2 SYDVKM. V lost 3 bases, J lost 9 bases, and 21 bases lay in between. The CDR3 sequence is CASSFQTGGLPGQYF. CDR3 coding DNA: TGTGCCAGCAGTTTCCAGACAGGCGGCCTTCCAGGGCAGTACTTC.

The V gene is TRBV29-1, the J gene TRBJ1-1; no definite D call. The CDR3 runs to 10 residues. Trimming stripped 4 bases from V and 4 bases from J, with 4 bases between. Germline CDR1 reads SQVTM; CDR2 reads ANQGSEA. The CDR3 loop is CSVAVTEAFF. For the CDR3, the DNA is TGCAGCGTTGCCGTCACTGAAGCTTTCTTT.

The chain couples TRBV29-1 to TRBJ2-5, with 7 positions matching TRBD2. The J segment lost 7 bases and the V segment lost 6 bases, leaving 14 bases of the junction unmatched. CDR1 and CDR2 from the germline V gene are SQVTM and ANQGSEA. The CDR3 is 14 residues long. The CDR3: CSVHLAAAVGTQYF. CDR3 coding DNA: TGCAGCGTCCACCTAGCGGCCGCGGTCGGGACCCAGTACTTC.

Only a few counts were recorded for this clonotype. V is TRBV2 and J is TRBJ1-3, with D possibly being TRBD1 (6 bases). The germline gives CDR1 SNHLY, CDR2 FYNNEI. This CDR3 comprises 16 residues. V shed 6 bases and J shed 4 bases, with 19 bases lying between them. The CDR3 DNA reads TGTGCCAGCAGCCCATTGGACAGCCGAGGGGGAAACACCATATATTTT. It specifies CASSPLDSRGGNTIYF.

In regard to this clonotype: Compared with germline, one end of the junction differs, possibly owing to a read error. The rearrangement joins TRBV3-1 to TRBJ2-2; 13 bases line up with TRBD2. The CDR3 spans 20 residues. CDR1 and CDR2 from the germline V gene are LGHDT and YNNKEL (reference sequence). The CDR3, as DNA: TGTGCCAGCAGCCAAGATAGGGGCACGACTAGCGGGGGGAACTCCGGGGAGCTGTTTTTT. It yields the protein CASSQDRGTTSGGNSGELFF.

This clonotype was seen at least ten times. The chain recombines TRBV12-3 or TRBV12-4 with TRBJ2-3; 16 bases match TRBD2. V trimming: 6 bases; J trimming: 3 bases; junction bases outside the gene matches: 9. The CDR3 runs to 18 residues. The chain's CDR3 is CASSHGTSGRARTDTQYF. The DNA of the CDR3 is TGTGCCAGCAGCCATGGGACTAGCGGGAGGGCGAGAACAGATACGCAGTATTTT.

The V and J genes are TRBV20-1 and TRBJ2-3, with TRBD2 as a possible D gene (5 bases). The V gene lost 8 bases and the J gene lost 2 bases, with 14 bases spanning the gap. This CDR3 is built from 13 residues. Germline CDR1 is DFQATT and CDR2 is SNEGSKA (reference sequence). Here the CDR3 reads CSKTRANTDTQYF. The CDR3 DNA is TGCAGTAAAACTAGGGCTAACACAGATACGCAGTATTTT.

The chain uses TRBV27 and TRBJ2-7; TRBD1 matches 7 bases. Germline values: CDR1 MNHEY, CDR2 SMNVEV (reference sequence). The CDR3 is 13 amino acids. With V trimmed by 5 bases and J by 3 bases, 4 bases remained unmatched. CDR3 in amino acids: CASSLRGRYEQYF. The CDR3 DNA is TGTGCCAGCAGTCTGAGGGGGCGCTACGAGCAGTACTTC.

The CDR3 region is CASSYSSLASLHF. For the CDR3, the DNA is TGTGCCAGCAGTTACTCGAGTTTGGCATCCCTCCACTTT. The chain carries TRBV6-5 and TRBJ1-6; D unresolved. Germline-derived CDR1 and CDR2 are MNHEY and SVGAGI. Trimming shortened V by 0 bases and J by 14 bases, and 11 bases separated the two germline ends. This CDR3 region has 13 residues.

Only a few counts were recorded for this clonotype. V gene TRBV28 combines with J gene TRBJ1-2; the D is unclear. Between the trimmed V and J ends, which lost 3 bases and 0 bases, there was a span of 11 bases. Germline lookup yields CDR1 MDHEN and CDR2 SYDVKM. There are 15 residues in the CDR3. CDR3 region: CASSFAGQANYGYTF. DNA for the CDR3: TGTGCCAGCAGTTTCGCGGGTCAAGCTAACTATGGCTACACCTTC.

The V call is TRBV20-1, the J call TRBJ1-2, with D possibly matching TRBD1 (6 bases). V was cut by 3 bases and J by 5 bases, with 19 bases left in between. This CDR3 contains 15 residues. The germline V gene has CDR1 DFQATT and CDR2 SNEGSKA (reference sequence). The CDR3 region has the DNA TGCAGTGCTAGGCGACTCTCAGGGGCTTTGTATGGCTACACCTTC. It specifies CSARRLSGALYGYTF.

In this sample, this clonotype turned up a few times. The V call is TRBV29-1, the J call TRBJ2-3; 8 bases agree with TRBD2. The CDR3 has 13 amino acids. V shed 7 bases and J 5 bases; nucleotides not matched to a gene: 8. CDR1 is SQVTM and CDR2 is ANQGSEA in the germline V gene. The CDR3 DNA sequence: TGCAGCGGGGCCTTAGCGGGAAGAGATACGCAGTATTTT. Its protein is CSGALAGRDTQYF.

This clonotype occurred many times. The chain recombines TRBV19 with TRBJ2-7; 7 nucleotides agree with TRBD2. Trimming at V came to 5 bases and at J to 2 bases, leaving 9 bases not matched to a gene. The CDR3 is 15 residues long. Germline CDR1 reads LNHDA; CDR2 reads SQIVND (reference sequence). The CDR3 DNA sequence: TGTGCCAGTAGTGTCTCGGCGGGAGAAACCTACGAGCAGTACTTC. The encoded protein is CASSVSAGETYEQYF.

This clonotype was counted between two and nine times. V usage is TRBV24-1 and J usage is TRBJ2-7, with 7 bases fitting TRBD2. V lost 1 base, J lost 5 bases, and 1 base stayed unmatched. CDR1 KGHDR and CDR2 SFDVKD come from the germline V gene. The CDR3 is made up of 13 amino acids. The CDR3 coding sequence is TGTGCCACCAGTGATTTTCGGGGGGACGAGCAGTACTTC. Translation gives CATSDFRGDEQYF.

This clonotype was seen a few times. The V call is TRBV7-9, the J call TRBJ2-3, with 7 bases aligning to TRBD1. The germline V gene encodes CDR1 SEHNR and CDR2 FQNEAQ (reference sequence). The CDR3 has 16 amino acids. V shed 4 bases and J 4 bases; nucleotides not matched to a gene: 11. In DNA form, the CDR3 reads TGTGCCAGCAGCTGGTTAATCTGGGACAGCGCAGATACGCAGTATTTT. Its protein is CASSWLIWDSADTQYF.

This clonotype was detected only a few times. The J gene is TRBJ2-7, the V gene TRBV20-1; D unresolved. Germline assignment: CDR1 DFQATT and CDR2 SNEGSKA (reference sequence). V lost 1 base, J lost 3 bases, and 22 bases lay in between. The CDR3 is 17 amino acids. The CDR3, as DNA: TGCAGTGCTAGAGCCCTCGTTGGTTTAGGCCCCGGCTACGAGCAGTACTTC. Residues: CSARALVGLGPGYEQYF.